In this sample, the clone carrying this T cell receptor beta chain turned up a few times. Its target is unknown. A multiplex PCR was run with 60 Vbeta primers and 13 Jbeta primers. Only in-frame clones appear in the TCRdb table, and some are missing; sequencing was by immunoSEQ multiplex PCR. The data contain more than 150,000 clones, about 80% of them singletons. Between the trimmed V and J ends, which lost 1 base and 4 bases, there was a span of 19 bases. Germline V gene lookup returns CDR1 LNHNV and CDR2 YYDKDF (reference sequence). The CDR3 loop spans 17 amino acids. This specimen belongs to a study of cytomegalovirus exposure and HLA in healthy donors. The overall study: Roughly 180 million T cells yielded around 100 million unique TCR beta sequences, as an earlier analysis found. Study-wide findings and caveats: For TCR beta chains, V- and J-gene trimming was later linked to a missense DCLRE1C variant. High sensitivity and specificity were reportedly achieved when the classifier diagnosed cytomegalovirus status.

V and J are TRBV15 and TRBJ1-1; possible D gene TRBD1, 5 bases. The origin of this receptor is a boy aged 10-17 years in good health and CMV-seronegative. Material for sequencing was PBMCs. The CDR3 here is CATSRAGQGRTRTEAFF. CDR3 coding DNA: TGTGCCACCAGCAGAGCTGGTCAGGGTCGTACCCGCACTGAAGCTTTCTTT.